This is a list of T cell receptor beta chains from one sample in a study of Ad26.COV2.S vaccination and SARS-CoV-2 variants. The table came from immunoSEQ multiplex PCR; TCRdb's copy has only in-frame clones and leaves some out. The sample consists of about 240,000 clones, more than 75% of them appearing once. Sample: peripheral blood, taken in a trial of Ad26.COV2.S vaccine versus placebo. Source of these receptors: a person between 18 and 60 years old who received the Ad26.COV2.S COVID-19 vaccine or a placebo. The CDR3 runs from the conserved cysteine through the conserved F or W. A D gene is named only where the DNA matches it firmly. Only part of the rows carry a size: once, few, many, or a class if the clone is expanded.

>-|-|TRBV5-1|TRBJ2-7
CASSLWRVTQYF
TGCGCCAGCAGCTTGTGGAGGGTAACGCAGTACTTC
>-|-|TRBV11-3|TRBJ2-7
CASSLVSGTEQYF
TGTGCCAGCAGCTTAGTTTCGGGAACGGAGCAGTACTTC
>-|-|TRBV7-6|TRBJ1-4
CASSPDPAGATNEKLFF
TGTGCCAGCAGCCCCGATCCCGCGGGGGCAACTAATGAAAAACTGTTTTTT
>-|TRBD1|TRBV28|TRBJ2-1
CASSLVGDRGYNEQFF
TGTGCCAGCAGTTTAGTAGGGGACAGGGGGTACAATGAGCAGTTCTTC
>-|-|TRBV10-3|TRBJ1-2
CAISDPGGYTF
TGTGCCATCAGTGATCCGGGTGGCTACACCTTC
>-|TRBD1|TRBV7-8|TRBJ1-2
CASSLRTGEGYTF
TGTGCCAGCAGCCTTAGGACAGGGGAGGGCTACACCTTC
>once|TRBD1|TRBV4-3|TRBJ2-7
CASSQDSLSLTGEDEEQYF
TGCGCCAGCAGCCAAGATTCCCTATCCTTGACAGGGGAGGACGAGGAGCAGTACTTC
>-|-|TRBV12-3/TRBV12-4|TRBJ2-6
CASRGANVLTF
TGTGCCAGCAGGGGGGCCAACGTCCTGACTTTC
>-|-|TRBV6-5|TRBJ2-5
CASSRLKGTQYF
TGTGCCAGCAGTCGTTTAAAGGGGACCCAGTACTTC
>-|-|TRBV6-1|TRBJ2-2
CASSEGSLARVNTGELFF
TGTGCCAGCAGTGAAGGGTCGCTAGCGAGGGTGAACACCGGGGAGCTGTTTTTT
>many|-|TRBV5-1|TRBJ2-1
CASSLSDKRNEQFF
TGCGCCAGCAGCTTGTCCGACAAACGCAATGAGCAGTTCTTC
>-|-|TRBV7-9|TRBJ2-3
CASSDADTQYF
TGTGCCAGCAGCGACGCAGATACGCAGTATTTT
>-|-|TRBV25-1|TRBJ2-7
CASSQGNGEQYF
TGTGCCAGCTCGCAGGGGAACGGCGAGCAGTACTTC
>-|TRBD2|TRBV3-1/TRBV3-2|TRBJ2-7
CASSPKQRLAGGTYEQYF
TGTGCCAGCAGCCCAAAGCAGCGGCTAGCGGGGGGAACCTACGAGCAGTACTTC
>-|-|TRBV19|TRBJ2-1
CASSTGGNEQFF
TGTGCCAGTAGTACCGGAGGAAATGAGCAGTTCTTC
>-|TRBD2|TRBV3-1/TRBV3-2|TRBJ2-3
CASSLGTSLITDTQYF
TGTGCCAGCAGCCTGGGGACTAGCCTGATCACAGATACGCAGTATTTT
>few|-|TRBV7-9|TRBJ1-6
CASSLFGGLSSPLHF
TGTGCCAGCAGCTTATTTGGGGGACTATCTTCACCCCTCCACTTT
>-|-|TRBV5-6|TRBJ1-2
CASSGGEDSRGYTF
TGTGCCAGCAGCGGCGGCGAGGACAGCAGGGGCTACACCTTC
>-|-|TRBV7-9|TRBJ1-3
CASSLGFRGGTSGNTIYF
TGTGCCAGCAGCTTAGGGTTTAGGGGGGGCACCTCTGGAAACACCATATATTTT
>-|TRBD1|TRBV11-2|TRBJ1-3
CASSQQGAGNTIYF
TGTGCCAGCAGCCAACAGGGGGCTGGAAACACCATATATTTT
>once|-|TRBV18|TRBJ1-3
CASSPIGDTIYF
TGTGCCAGCTCACCAATAGGAGACACCATATATTTT
>-|TRBD2|TRBV6-4|TRBJ2-1
CASQRTSGDAEQFF
TGTGCCAGCCAAAGGACTAGCGGGGACGCTGAGCAGTTCTTC
>-|-|TRBV4-1|TRBJ2-7
CASSQVAPYEQYF
TGCGCCAGCAGCCAAGTGGCGCCCTACGAGCAGTACTTC
>-|TRBD1|TRBV10-3|TRBJ1-6
CAISEAGGSYNSPLHF
TGTGCCATCAGTGAGGCAGGGGGATCCTATAATTCACCCCTCCACTTT
>-|TRBD2|TRBV7-3|TRBJ2-3
CASSRTSGIRDTQYF
TGTGCCAGCAGTCGCACTAGCGGGATTCGAGATACGCAGTATTTT
>-|-|TRBV6-5|TRBJ2-7
CASSKDWQSSYEQYF
TGTGCCAGCAGTAAGGACTGGCAAAGCTCCTACGAGCAGTACTTC
>-|TRBD2|TRBV29-1|TRBJ2-1
CSVERREGQNEQFF
TGCAGCGTTGAGCGGCGGGAGGGCCAAAATGAGCAGTTCTTC
>-|-|TRBV28|TRBJ1-5
CASSLEDSSTWPQHF
TGTGCCAGCAGTTTAGAGGACAGTTCAACGTGGCCCCAGCATTTT
>-|-|TRBV5-6|TRBJ1-3
CASSLVSGVGNTIYF
TGTGCCAGCAGCTTGGTGTCAGGGGTTGGAAACACCATATATTTT
>-|-|TRBV7-9|TRBJ2-7
CASSGPPAGSWGYEQYF
TGTGCCAGCAGCGGCCCACCCGCGGGCTCTTGGGGCTACGAGCAGTACTTC
>-|TRBD1|TRBV4-2|TRBJ1-3
CASSQKGDRSSGNTIYF
TGTGCCAGCAGCCAAAAGGGGGACAGGAGCTCTGGAAACACCATATATTTT
>-|-|TRBV28|TRBJ2-1
CASLAPGSSYNEQFF
TGTGCCAGCCTCGCTCCAGGGAGCTCCTACAATGAGCAGTTCTTC
>-|-|TRBV7-2|TRBJ2-7
CASSLRGAYEQYF
TGTGCCAGCAGCTTAAGAGGGGCCTACGAGCAGTACTTC
>-|-|TRBV2|TRBJ1-4
CASRAQERNEKLFF
TGTGCCAGCAGAGCACAGGAGAGGAATGAAAAACTGTTTTTT
>-|TRBD2|TRBV7-7|TRBJ2-3
CASSRTGTSTDTQYF
TGTGCTAGCAGCCGAACCGGGACTAGTACAGATACGCAGTATTTT
>-|TRBD2|TRBV14|TRBJ2-1
CASSPGLAGPNEQFF
TGTGCCAGCAGCCCCGGACTAGCGGGACCCAATGAGCAGTTCTTC
>-|-|TRBV2|TRBJ1-6
CASSGDAGGYSPLHF
TGTGCCAGCAGTGGAGACGCGGGGGGCTATTCACCCCTCCACTTT
>few|TRBD1|TRBV5-6|TRBJ2-7
CASSPGGTGDHEQYF
TGTGCCAGCAGCCCGGGCGGGACAGGCGATCACGAGCAGTACTTC
>once|TRBD1|TRBV19|TRBJ2-6
CATSGTGFSGANVLTF
TGTGCCACCTCCGGGACAGGGTTTTCTGGGGCCAACGTCCTGACTTTC
>-|-|TRBV11-1|TRBJ1-1
CASSLMTGVNTEAFF
TGTGCCAGCAGCCTAATGACAGGAGTGAACACTGAAGCTTTCTTT
>-|-|TRBV28|TRBJ2-3
CASSFGGPTDTQYF
TGTGCCAGCAGTTTTGGGGGCCCCACAGATACGCAGTATTTT
>-|-|TRBV3-1/TRBV3-2|TRBJ2-5
CASSQETQYF
TGTGCCAGCAGCCAGGAGACCCAGTACTTC
>-|-|TRBV7-3|TRBJ2-7
CASSLGLGSSYEQYF
TGTGCCAGCAGCCTCGGACTGGGCAGCTCCTACGAGCAGTACTTC
>-|TRBD2|TRBV14|TRBJ2-1
CASSRKGLAGGYNEQFF
TGTGCCAGCAGCCGAAAGGGACTAGCGGGAGGTTACAATGAGCAGTTCTTC
>few|-|TRBV10-3|TRBJ1-1
CAIRVLPPPSEAFF
TGTGCCATCAGGGTTTTACCGCCCCCCTCTGAAGCTTTCTTT
>-|TRBD1|TRBV15|TRBJ2-5
CATSRRRQGFGKTQYF
TGTGCCACCAGCAGACGCCGACAGGGATTTGGGAAGACCCAGTACTTC
>once|-|TRBV27|TRBJ2-5
CASSSWGAAGPGETQYF
TGTGCCAGCAGTTCTTGGGGGGCTGCTGGCCCTGGAGAGACCCAGTACTTC
>-|TRBD1|TRBV27|TRBJ1-5
CASSPPDRGTYSNQPQHF
TGTGCCAGCAGTCCCCCGGACAGGGGAACCTATAGCAATCAGCCCCAGCATTTT
>-|-|TRBV4-1|TRBJ1-1
CASSDPPSGNTEAFF
TGCGCCAGCAGCGACCCCCCGAGTGGGAACACTGAAGCTTTCTTT
>-|-|TRBV18|TRBJ2-1
CASSPGRKAIYNEQFF
TGTGCCAGCTCACCTGGGCGGAAAGCCATCTACAATGAGCAGTTCTTC
>-|-|TRBV28|TRBJ2-5
CASSPAGVLETQYF
TGTGCCAGCAGCCCTGCAGGGGTACTAGAGACCCAGTACTTC
>-|TRBD1|TRBV27|TRBJ2-5
CASGEDRQETQYF
TGTGCCAGCGGCGAGGACAGGCAAGAGACCCAGTACTTC
>-|TRBD1|TRBV5-5|TRBJ2-7
CASSLGRGTGAYEQYF
TGTGCCAGCAGCTTGGGACGGGGGACAGGGGCCTACGAGCAGTACTTC
>-|TRBD1|TRBV15|TRBJ1-2
CATSPGTALNYGYTF
TGTGCCACCAGTCCAGGGACAGCCTTAAACTATGGCTACACCTTC
>-|-|TRBV18|TRBJ1-1
CASSPPRVMNTEAFF
TGTGCCAGCTCACCACCGAGGGTAATGAACACTGAAGCTTTCTTT
>-|-|TRBV5-4|TRBJ2-2
CASSLDSDTGELFF
TGTGCCAGCAGCTTGGATAGTGACACCGGGGAGCTGTTTTTT
>-|-|TRBV9|TRBJ2-5
CASSVTGLAEKETQYF
TGTGCCAGCAGCGTCACAGGGTTAGCGGAGAAAGAGACCCAGTACTTC
>-|TRBD1|TRBV5-4|TRBJ1-4
CASSLGQGREKLFF
TGTGCCAGCAGCTTGGGACAGGGAAGGGAAAAACTGTTTTTT
>-|-|TRBV29-1|TRBJ2-3
CSVSGFSTDTQYF
TGCAGCGTTTCAGGCTTTAGCACAGATACGCAGTATTTT